A single sample is the source of the 18 T cell receptor beta chains below, sequenced in a study of a mutant IDH1 vaccine in newly diagnosed glioma. Antigens of these TCRs are unknown. The data were produced by immunoSEQ multiplex PCR, yet TCRdb's version contains in-frame clones alone and is incomplete. This table holds roughly 30,000 clones, around 87% found once. Time point meaning: week 5, during vaccination. Every vaccination contained 300 ug of the mutant IDH1 20-mer peptide and was paired with topical imiquimod. The sample was peripheral blood mononuclear cells (PBMCs), taken from a glioma patient whose treatment included an IDH1 peptide vaccine. Receptor source: a middle-aged woman with glioma. Some clones in this sample may be carry-over from other donors' samples.

This clone turned up a few times. CDR3 amino acids: CASSRYTGVSYEQYF. In DNA, the CDR3 is TGCGCCAGCAGCCGATACACAGGGGTCTCCTACGAGCAGTACTTC. The rearrangement links TRBV4-3 to TRBJ2-7, with 7 nucleotides matching TRBD1. CDR1 LGHNA and CDR2 YSLEER come from the germline V gene. The J segment lost 0 bases and the V segment lost 4 bases, leaving 6 bases of the junction unmatched. The CDR3 covers 15 residues.

The chain is built from TRBV7-2 and TRBJ1-5, with D possibly matching TRBD1 (6 bases). The germline gives CDR1 SGHTA, CDR2 FQGNSA. Trimming pared 5 bases from V and 6 bases from J, leaving 11 bases between. The CDR3 totals 13 residues. The CDR3 protein is CASSPGVGQPQHF. The CDR3 coding sequence is TGTGCCAGCAGCCCAGGGGTTGGTCAGCCCCAGCATTTT. The entire variable domain, with the rest obtained from reference TRBV7-2 and TRBJ1-5, is as follows: GAGVSQSPSNKVTEKGKDVELRCDPISGHTALYWYRQSLGQGLEFLIYFQGNSAPDKSGLPSDRFSAERTGGSVSTLTIQRTQQEDSAVYLCASSPGVGQPQHFGDGTRLSIL.

The V call is TRBV6-5, the J call TRBJ2-2; D perhaps matches TRBD1 (7 bases). Germline loops: CDR1 MNHEY, CDR2 SVGAGI. Between the trimmed V and J ends, which lost 7 bases and 7 bases, there was a span of 16 bases. The CDR3 runs 14 residues. Here the CDR3 reads CASTRGARHGELFF. CDR3 coding DNA: TGTGCCAGCACCAGGGGGGCCCGTCACGGGGAGCTGTTTTTT.

The V call is TRBV10-3, the J call TRBJ2-1, with 13 nucleotides matching TRBD2. This CDR3 spans 15 amino acids. The germline gives CDR1 ENHRY, CDR2 SYGVKD. J was trimmed by 4 bases and V by 4 bases; bases with no gene match: 1. The CDR3 spells CAISGTSGSYNEQFF. The CDR3 region has the DNA TGTGCCATCAGTGGGACTAGCGGGAGTTACAATGAGCAGTTCTTC.

The chain uses TRBV4-1 and TRBJ2-1, with D hard to call. Germline V gene lookup returns CDR1 MGHRA and CDR2 YSYEKL. The V end was cut by 5 bases, the J end by 0 bases, with 14 bases between. The CDR3 is 16 residues long. The CDR3 reads CASSSWARYSYNEQFF. In DNA, the CDR3 is TGCGCCAGCAGCTCCTGGGCCCGGTACTCCTACAATGAGCAGTTCTTC.

This clone was detected only once. The J gene is TRBJ1-2, the V gene TRBV4-3, with 8 nucleotides matching TRBD1. Germline assignment: CDR1 LGHNA and CDR2 YSLEER. The J segment lost 4 bases and the V segment lost 4 bases, leaving 8 bases of the junction unmatched. The CDR3 loop spans 15 amino acids. The CDR3, as DNA: TGCGCCAGCAGCCGATCGGACAGGGAGGCCTATGGCTACACCTTC. Residues: CASSRSDREAYGYTF.

The CDR3 nucleotides are TGTGCCAGCAGCCCGACCGGCGGGGGGGCCGGGGAGCTGTTTTTT. Amino acid sequence: CASSPTGGGAGELFF. The V call is TRBV7-6, the J call TRBJ2-2; 9 bases fit TRBD2. The CDR3 has 15 amino acids. The ends lost 5 bases at V and 6 bases at J; junction bases unmatched: 7. CDR1 is SGHVS and CDR2 is FNYEAQ in the germline V gene.

This clone showed up just a few times. The CDR3 region is CSVRQRLSSYEQYF. The DNA for the CDR3 is TGCAGCGTCCGGCAGAGACTCAGCTCCTACGAGCAGTACTTC. The J gene is TRBJ2-7, the V gene TRBV29-1, with D unclear. V lost 6 bases, J lost 0 bases, and 15 bases lay in between. This CDR3 is built from 14 residues. Per germline, CDR1 SQVTM and CDR2 ANQGSEA.

The rearrangement uses TRBV28 and TRBJ2-3, with D perhaps TRBD2 (5 bases). Germline V gene data show CDR1 as MDHEN and CDR2 as SYDVKM. CDR3 size: 16 residues. V gave up 6 bases and J gave up 3 bases, with 19 bases separating them. CDR3 region: CASSLRALVITDTQYF. In nucleotides, the CDR3 is TGTGCCAGCAGCCTAAGGGCACTAGTAATAACAGATACGCAGTATTTT.

V gene TRBV21-1 combines with J gene TRBJ2-7; the DNA was not compared with TRBD1, the D call given in the table. TRBV21-1 is termed a pseudogene. The CDR3 extends over 13 amino acids. CDR3 coding DNA: TGTGCCAGCAGCCGATTCAGGGCCTACGAGCAGTACTTC. This codes for CASSRFRAYEQYF.

This chain joins TRBV25-1 and TRBJ1-1; the D gene is possibly TRBD1 (6 bases). There are 14 residues in the CDR3. Germline loops: CDR1 MGHDK, CDR2 SYGVNS. V shed 4 bases and J shed 4 bases, with 13 bases lying between them. The CDR3 is CASSVATGRTEAFF. For the CDR3, the DNA is TGTGCCAGCAGTGTAGCGACAGGCCGCACTGAAGCTTTCTTT.

The chain recombines TRBV5-1 with TRBJ2-7, with 8 bases aligning to TRBD2. CDR1 SGHRS and CDR2 YFSETQ come from the germline V gene. This CDR3 region has 16 residues. The V and J ends lost 0 bases and 3 bases, in that order; junction bases with no gene match: 8. CDR3: CASSLAGGAPIYEQYF. The CDR3, as DNA: TGCGCCAGCAGCTTGGCCGGGGGGGCTCCTATCTACGAGCAGTACTTC.

V gene TRBV10-3 combines with J gene TRBJ2-2; 12 positions agree with TRBD2. CDR1 is ENHRY, CDR2 SYGVKD, per germline. The CDR3 is made up of 16 amino acids. The V gene end was trimmed by 3 bases and the J gene end by 4 bases; junction bases not matched to a gene: 3. CDR3 nucleotides: TGTGCCATCAGTGAACTAGCGGGAGGTTTCACCGGGGAGCTGTTTTTT. This codes for CAISELAGGFTGELFF.

The J gene is TRBJ2-7, the V gene TRBV18; weak D call: TRBD2 (5 bases). The CDR3 contains 14 residues. The V and J ends lost 3 bases and 0 bases respectively, with 9 bases between them. Germline assignment: CDR1 KGHSH and CDR2 LQKENI. The CDR3 here is CASSPREFSYEQYF. CDR3 in DNA: TGTGCCAGCTCACCGAGGGAGTTCTCCTACGAGCAGTACTTC.

The chain links TRBV19 to TRBJ1-5; 7 positions agree with TRBD1. The CDR3 has 14 amino acids. J was trimmed by 1 base and V by 7 bases; bases with no gene match: 4. Per germline, CDR1 LNHDA and CDR2 SQIVND (reference sequence). In nucleotides, the CDR3 is TGTGCCAGTACCACGACAGGGAGCAATCAGCCCCAGCATTTT. It codes for CASTTTGSNQPQHF.

The chain couples TRBV4-3 to TRBJ1-1; possible D gene TRBD1, 5 bases. Germline V CDR1 and CDR2: LGHNA, YSLEER. This CDR3 contains 15 residues. Trimming stripped 0 bases from V and 3 bases from J, with 11 bases between. CDR3 in amino acids: CASSQERGGYTEAFF. CDR3 nucleotide sequence: TGCGCCAGCAGCCAAGAAAGGGGTGGGTACACTGAAGCTTTCTTT.

Notes on this clone: Other DNA variants within this sample encode the same CDR3. This chain connects TRBV7-9 to TRBJ2-3; TRBD1 matches 9 bases. The CDR3 totals 15 residues. The trim removed 1 base at V and 3 bases at J, leaving 2 bases unmatched. From germline, CDR1 is SEHNR and CDR2 FQNEAQ (reference sequence). The CDR3 protein is CASSLGQGETDTQYF. The CDR3 DNA follows: TGTGCCAGCAGCTTAGGACAGGGGGAGACAGATACGCAGTATTTT.

Concerning this clone: The junction differs from germline at one of its ends, possibly a read error. The chain is built from TRBV13 and TRBJ2-1, with D possibly being TRBD2 (7 bases). CDR3 length equals 12 residues. Looked up from germline, CDR1 is PRHDT and CDR2 is FYEKMQ (reference sequence). The chain's CDR3 is CASSLQQGGGVF. The DNA of the CDR3 is TGTGCCAGCAGCCTACAACAGGGAGGGGGAGTCTTC.